This T cell receptor beta chain was obtained from a study of CXCR3-negative and CXCR3-positive naive CD8 T cells. Study-level findings and limits: TRB CDR3 hydrophobicity was greater in CXCR3-positive naive cells than in CXCR3-negative naive cells. Cryopreserved cells showed partially decreased CXCR3 expression, and most assays used fresh PBMCs. Within a donor, both naive subsets shared TRBV-TRBJ usage, unlike memory cells. Much lower diversity was found in memory CD8+ cells, while both naive subsets had comparably high diversity.

Preparation of TRB cDNA libraries relied on 5' RACE carrying UMI labels. Each CDR3 protein gets one entry in TCRdb, which reprocessed the 5' RACE reads and gives no DNA. This sample's table reports around 130,000 distinct CDR3 sequences. A note on this clonotype: Its antigen is unidentified.

The CDR3 is 15 residues long. CDR1 PRHDT and CDR2 FYEKMQ come from the germline V gene (reference sequence). The clonotype was recovered from a human donor in good health. Some clones in this sample may be carry-over from other donors' samples. The chain combines TRBV13 with TRBJ2-5; TCRdb indicates TRBD2, and absent DNA this call remains unverified. The sample taken for sequencing was naive CXCR3+ CD8+ T cells from blood. The subset was: CD45RO-CCR7+CD27+CD95- naive CD8+ T cells expressing CXCR3 (TNR3+). CDR3 residues: CASTTAGGPAETQYF.